These T cell receptor beta chains were read from a single sample in a study of immune characterization of retroperitoneal liposarcoma. TCRdb passed the PCR reads through MiXCR, listing each CDR3 protein once. The top ten hold 6.5% to 9% of the sample, which has around 20,000 distinct CDR3 sequences, about 35% seen once. Sequenced sample: blood. The receptor source for this set is a male donor with retroperitoneal liposarcoma. Both conserved end residues are part of each CDR3. D genes are given only for firm matches. A row's size may be missing; if present it is once, few, many or a size class.

d_call j_call v_call clone_size cdr3_nt cdr3_aa
. TRBJ2-7 TRBV7-3 . TGTGCCAGCAGCTTATATCGGGGGAATGAGCAGTACTTC CASSLYRGNEQYF
. TRBJ2-6 TRBV27 . TGTGCCAGCAGACGGGCCGGGACCGCGTCTGGGGCCAACGTCCTGACTTTC CASRRAGTASGANVLTF
TRBD2 TRBJ2-7 TRBV7-3 many TGTGCCAGCAGCGCAGTGACGGGGGGGTCCTACGAGCAGTACTTC CASSAVTGGSYEQYF
. TRBJ2-5 TRBV5-6 . TGTGCCAGCAATTACCGGGACCTAGAGACCCAGTACTTC CASNYRDLETQYF
. TRBJ2-5 TRBV5-6 . TGTGCCAGCAGCTTGCGTGGGGGAAGCCAAGAGACCCAGTACTTC CASSLRGGSQETQYF
. TRBJ2-7 TRBV7-6 many TGTGCCAGCAGCTTAGCGTTAGGCGGCCGTCCCTACGAGCAGTACTTC CASSLALGGRPYEQYF
TRBD1 TRBJ2-2 TRBV6-1 few TGTGCCAGCAGGACAGGGGTGAACACCGGGGAGCTGTTTTTT CASRTGVNTGELFF
. TRBJ2-1 TRBV7-2 medium-sized TGTGCCAGCAGCTTAGCGAGAGCGTCCTACGAGCAGTTCTTC CASSLARASYEQFF
TRBD2 TRBJ2-3 TRBV12-3/TRBV12-4 few TGTGCCAGCACCATACTAGCGCGGGGTGATACGCAGTATTTT CASTILARGDTQYF
TRBD1 TRBJ1-2 TRBV6-1 . TGTGCCAGCGCTATACCAACGACAGGGATCGGGCATGGCTACACCTTC CASAIPTTGIGHGYTF
. TRBJ2-1 TRBV6-1 medium-sized TGTGCCAGCAGTCAGGCTACATACCGGCTTAATGAGCAGTTCTTC CASSQATYRLNEQFF
TRBD2 TRBJ2-1 TRBV7-2 . TGTGCCAGCAGCTTAAGGGTCACTAGCGGGAGGATCCACGAGCAGTTCTTC CASSLRVTSGRIHEQFF
TRBD2 TRBJ2-4 TRBV27 . TGTGCCAGCAGTCAAACTAGCGGGGCTTTAAATGAGCAGTACTTC CASSQTSGALNEQYF
. TRBJ2-1 TRBV5-6 . TGTGCCAGCATTTGGAGGCAGACAGGTTCCTACAATGAGCAGTTCTTC CASIWRQTGSYNEQFF
. TRBJ2-3 TRBV10-1 few TGCGCCAGCAGTAAACAGGGCTGGGATACGCAGTATTTT CASSKQGWDTQYF
TRBD2 TRBJ2-1 TRBV7-2 medium-sized TGTGCCAGCAGCTCGACGGCGGGAGGACGGAATGAGCAGTTCTTC CASSSTAGGRNEQFF
TRBD1 TRBJ2-2 TRBV12-3/TRBV12-4 . TGTGCCAGCCAGGGACAGGGCAACACCGGGGAGCTGTTTTTT CASQGQGNTGELFF
TRBD2 TRBJ2-2 TRBV6-1 . TGTGCCAGCAGGGTGGCGGGAGTATATACCGGGGAGCTGTTTTTT CASRVAGVYTGELFF
. TRBJ1-2 TRBV27 . TGTGCCAGCAGTTTGGCCTTGAACTATGGCTACACCTTC CASSLALNYGYTF
TRBD1 TRBJ2-7 TRBV6-1 . TGTGCCAGCGGGGGGACAGGGTTAGAGACCAAGTACTTC CASGGTGLETKYF
. TRBJ2-5 TRBV11-1 few TGTGCCAGCAGCCCACGTCTCCCCTGGGAAGGTAGACAAGAGACCCAGTACTTC CASSPRLPWEGRQETQYF
. TRBJ2-3 TRBV10-1 few TGCGCCAGCAGTGACCCACTAGCTGATCCACCCACAGATACGCAGTATTTT CASSDPLADPPTDTQYF
TRBD2 TRBJ2-1 TRBV6-5 many TGTGCCAGCAGTTACTTGGGACTAGCGGATTACGAGCAGTTCTTC CASSYLGLADYEQFF
TRBD1 TRBJ2-1 TRBV6-6 . TGTGCCAGCAGCTCCAACCAGGGGGCGGCTGAGCAGTTCTTC CASSSNQGAAEQFF
. TRBJ2-3 TRBV6-4 few TGTGCCAGCAGTGACAGGGGGGACACAGATACGCAGTATTTT CASSDRGDTDTQYF
. TRBJ1-1 TRBV6-8 . TGTGCCAGCAGTCGGCAGGGTGCGAACACTGAAGCTTTCTTT CASSRQGANTEAFF
TRBD2 TRBJ2-1 TRBV27 medium-sized TGTGCCAGCACCCCGACTAGCGGGAGCTCCTACAATGAGCAGTTCTTC CASTPTSGSSYNEQFF
. TRBJ2-3 TRBV6-1 medium-sized TGTGCCAGCAGTGGGACAGCCACAGATACGCAGTATTTT CASSGTATDTQYF
TRBD2 TRBJ2-1 TRBV6-1 medium-sized TGTGCCAGCAGTAGACTAGCGGGGAACAATGAGCAGTTCTTC CASSRLAGNNEQFF
TRBD1 TRBJ2-5 TRBV27 . TGTGCCAGCGCCTCGGACAGGGGCCCTGTAGAGACCCAGTACTTC CASASDRGPVETQYF
. TRBJ2-2 TRBV6-5 . TGTGCCGCGGAGGGGACCACCGGGGAGCTGTTTTTT CAAEGTTGELFF
. TRBJ2-7 TRBV6-1 once TGTGCCCGCAGCCCCCTCGGCAGGGGCGAGCAGTACTTC CARSPLGRGEQYF
. TRBJ1-6 TRBV27 . TGTGCCAGCAGTACCCGGGGTCCCCCTAGGGAGCAGTACTTT CASSTRGPPREQYF
TRBD1 TRBJ2-5 TRBV6-1 medium-sized TGTGCCAGCAGACTACAGGGGGCCAAAGAGACCCAGTACTTC CASRLQGAKETQYF
TRBD1 TRBJ1-2 TRBV6-1 . TGTGCCAGCAGTGAAGTACAGGGGGAGGTTGGCTACACCTTC CASSEVQGEVGYTF
TRBD1 TRBJ2-1 TRBV11-1 few TGTGCCAGCAGCTTCGGGGACAGTTATTCGGAGACCCAGTTCTTC CASSFGDSYSETQFF
. TRBJ2-7 TRBV27 medium-sized TGTGCCAGCATGGTCTCCAGGGGTGGTCTCAATGAGCAGTACTTC CASMVSRGGLNEQYF
. TRBJ2-7 TRBV12-3/TRBV12-4 . TGTGCCAGCAGTTTAGCGGGGGGCTACAATGAGCAGTACTTC CASSLAGGYNEQYF
. TRBJ2-1 TRBV6-1 . TGTGCCAGCAGTCCGCGGGCAGGGGCCAACCTTATCGAGCAGTTCTTC CASSPRAGANLIEQFF
TRBD2 TRBJ2-3 TRBV6-1 few TGTGCCAGCAGGTTAGCGGGGGGGCTCACAGATACGCAGTATTTT CASRLAGGLTDTQYF
TRBD2 TRBJ2-1 TRBV11-3 once TGTCCCCGCAGCCCCGGGGCGGGAGAAGGGACCTTCTCCTACGAGCAGTTCTTC CPRSPGAGEGTFSYEQFF
. TRBJ2-7 TRBV28 medium-sized TGTGCCAGCCGACCCGGGACTGCCAATTACGAGCAGTACTTC CASRPGTANYEQYF
. TRBJ2-7 TRBV7-6 many TGTGCCAGCAGCCTCCGGCCAGAGGAGTTGTACGAGCAGTACTTC CASSLRPEELYEQYF
. TRBJ2-3 TRBV6-1 medium-sized TGTGCCAGCCTCCCCCGGCGGGCATCAGATACGCAGTATTTT CASLPRRASDTQYF
. TRBJ2-1 TRBV7-2 many TGTGCCAGCAGCTTAGCGCAGGGTGAGCAGTTCTTC CASSLAQGEQFF
. TRBJ1-1 TRBV6-1 few TGTGCCAGCAGTGATGGGCTTGGTTTCGGGCAAGCTTTCTTT CASSDGLGFGQAFF
TRBD2 TRBJ2-5 TRBV6-1 many TGTGCCAGCAGTGACCTAGCGGGGGGGCAGGAGACCCAGTACTTC CASSDLAGGQETQYF
TRBD2 TRBJ2-1 TRBV10-3 many TGTGCCACGACGGGGGGTAGCGGGATTGGTTACAATGAGCAGTTCTTC CATTGGSGIGYNEQFF
. TRBJ2-1 TRBV24-1 . TGTGCCACCAGTGATTCGCGGGACGAGCAGTTCTTC CATSDSRDEQFF
. TRBJ2-5 TRBV6-1 . TGTGCCAGCAGCCCGAAGTGGGTAGGAGAGACCCAGTACTTC CASSPKWVGETQYF
. TRBJ2-1 TRBV25-1 . TGTGCCAGCAGTGAAGAGGGTCTAGTCCATGAGCAGTTCTTC CASSEEGLVHEQFF
. TRBJ2-7 TRBV6-1 . TGTGCCAGTTTAGCCAGGTCAGGTAGAGGCGAGCAGTACTTC CASLARSGRGEQYF
. TRBJ2-3 TRBV7-2 . TGTGCCAGCAGCCCCATGGTGGGCGATATGCAGTATTTT CASSPMVGDMQYF
. TRBJ2-7 TRBV5-5 . TGTGCCAGCAGCTTGGTTCCAGGGATGGGCGAGCAGTACTTC CASSLVPGMGEQYF
. TRBJ2-7 TRBV6-6 once TGTGCCAGCAGTTACTATCAAGACAGGTACGAGCAGTACTTC CASSYYQDRYEQYF